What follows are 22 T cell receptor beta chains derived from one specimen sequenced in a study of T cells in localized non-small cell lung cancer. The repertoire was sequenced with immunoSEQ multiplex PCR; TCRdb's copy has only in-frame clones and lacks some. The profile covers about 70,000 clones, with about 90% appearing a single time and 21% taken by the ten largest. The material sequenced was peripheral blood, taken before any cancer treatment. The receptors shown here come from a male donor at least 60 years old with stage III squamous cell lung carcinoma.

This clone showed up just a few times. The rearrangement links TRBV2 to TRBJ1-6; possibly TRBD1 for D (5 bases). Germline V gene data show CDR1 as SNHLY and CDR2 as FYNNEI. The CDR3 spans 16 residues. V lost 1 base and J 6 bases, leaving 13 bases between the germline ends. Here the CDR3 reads CASSEGWDPRNSPLHF. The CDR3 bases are TGTGCCAGCAGTGAAGGCTGGGACCCCCGTAATTCACCCCTCCACTTT.

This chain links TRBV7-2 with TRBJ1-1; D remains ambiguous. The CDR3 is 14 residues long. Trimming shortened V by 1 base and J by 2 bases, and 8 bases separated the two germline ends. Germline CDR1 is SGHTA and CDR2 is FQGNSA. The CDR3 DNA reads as TGTGCCAGCAGCTTAGGACAACTAAACACTGAAGCTTTCTTT. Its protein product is CASSLGQLNTEAFF.

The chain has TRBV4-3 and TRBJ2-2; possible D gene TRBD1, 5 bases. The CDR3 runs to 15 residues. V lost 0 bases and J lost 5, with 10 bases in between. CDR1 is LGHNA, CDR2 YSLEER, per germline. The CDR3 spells CASSQDPAGTGELFF. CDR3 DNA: TGCGCCAGCAGCCAAGATCCGGCAGGGACCGGGGAGCTGTTTTTT.

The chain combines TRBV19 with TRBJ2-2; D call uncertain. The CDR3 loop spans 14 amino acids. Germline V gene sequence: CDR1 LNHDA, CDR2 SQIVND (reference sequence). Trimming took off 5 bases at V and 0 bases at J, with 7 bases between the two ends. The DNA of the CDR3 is TGTGCCAGTAGTCTCCACACGAACACCGGGGAGCTGTTTTTT. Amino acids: CASSLHTNTGELFF. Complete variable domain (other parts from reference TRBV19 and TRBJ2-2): DGGITQSPKYLFRKEGQNVTLSCEQNLNHDAMYWYRQDPGQGLRLIYYSQIVNDFQKGDIAEGYSVSREKKESFPLTVTSAQKNPTAFYLCASSLHTNTGELFFGEGSRLTVL.

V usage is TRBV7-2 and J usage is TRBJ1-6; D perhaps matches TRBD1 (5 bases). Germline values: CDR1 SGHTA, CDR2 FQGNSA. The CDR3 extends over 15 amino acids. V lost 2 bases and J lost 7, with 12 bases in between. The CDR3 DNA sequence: TGTGCCAGCAGCTTAAATCTCCAGGGCAATTCACCCCTCCACTTT. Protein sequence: CASSLNLQGNSPLHF. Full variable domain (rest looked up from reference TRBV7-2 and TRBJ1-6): GAGVSQSPSNKVTEKGKDVELRCDPISGHTALYWYRQSLGQGLEFLIYFQGNSAPDKSGLPSDRFSAERTGGSVSTLTIQRTQQEDSAVYLCASSLNLQGNSPLHFGNGTRLTVT.

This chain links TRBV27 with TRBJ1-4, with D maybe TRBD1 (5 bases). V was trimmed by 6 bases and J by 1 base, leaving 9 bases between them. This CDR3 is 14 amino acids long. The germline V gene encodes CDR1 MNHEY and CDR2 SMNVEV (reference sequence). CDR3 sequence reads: CASSPTVTNEKLFF. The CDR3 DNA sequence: TGTGCCAGCAGCCCGACAGTAACTAATGAAAAACTGTTTTTT.

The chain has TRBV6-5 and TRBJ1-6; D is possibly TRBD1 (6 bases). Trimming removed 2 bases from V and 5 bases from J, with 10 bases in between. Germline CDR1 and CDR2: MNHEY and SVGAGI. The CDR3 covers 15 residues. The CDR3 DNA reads TGTGCCAGCAGTTACAGACAGGTCGATAATTCACCCCTCCACTTT. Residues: CASSYRQVDNSPLHF.

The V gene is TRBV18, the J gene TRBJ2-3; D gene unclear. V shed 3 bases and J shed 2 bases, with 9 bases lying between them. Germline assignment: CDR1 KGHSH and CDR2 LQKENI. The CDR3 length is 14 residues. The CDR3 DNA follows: TGTGCCAGCTCACCCACCTCTCCCACAGATACGCAGTATTTT. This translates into CASSPTSPTDTQYF.

In nucleotides, the CDR3 is TGCGCCAGCAGCCCCTCGAGGGGTTGGGGGGAGCAGTTCTTC. It translates to CASSPSRGWGEQFF. The chain recombines TRBV10-1 with TRBJ2-1; D tentatively fits TRBD1 or TRBD2 (5 bases each). Deletions cut 6 bases from V and 10 bases from J, with 19 bases between. The CDR3 length is 14 residues. CDR1 WNHNN and CDR2 SYGVQD come from the germline V gene (reference sequence).

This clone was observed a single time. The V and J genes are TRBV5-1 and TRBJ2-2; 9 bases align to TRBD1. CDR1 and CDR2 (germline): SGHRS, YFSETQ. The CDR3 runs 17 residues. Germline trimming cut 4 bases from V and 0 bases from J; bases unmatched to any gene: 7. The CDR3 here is CASSPRGDRANTGELFF. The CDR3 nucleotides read TGCGCCAGCAGCCCAAGGGGGGACAGGGCGAACACCGGGGAGCTGTTTTTT. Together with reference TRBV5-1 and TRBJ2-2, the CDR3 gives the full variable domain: KAGVTQTPRYLIKTRGQQVTLSCSPISGHRSVSWYQQTPGQGLQFLFEYFSETQRNKGNFPGRFSGRQFSNSRSEMNVSTLELGDSALYLCASSPRGDRANTGELFFGEGSRLTVL.

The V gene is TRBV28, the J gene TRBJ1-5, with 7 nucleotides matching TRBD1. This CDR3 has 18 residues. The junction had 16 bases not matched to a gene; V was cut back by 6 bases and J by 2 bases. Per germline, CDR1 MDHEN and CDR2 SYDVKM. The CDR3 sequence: CASREIWDTGARNQPQHF. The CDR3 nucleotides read TGTGCCAGCAGAGAAATATGGGATACAGGGGCCCGCAATCAGCCCCAGCATTTT. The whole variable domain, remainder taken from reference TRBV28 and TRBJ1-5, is DVKVTQSSRYLVKRTGEKVFLECVQDMDHENMFWYRQDPGLGLRLIYFSYDVKMKEKGDIPEGYSVSREKKERFSLILESASTNQTSMYLCASREIWDTGARNQPQHFGDGTRLSIL.

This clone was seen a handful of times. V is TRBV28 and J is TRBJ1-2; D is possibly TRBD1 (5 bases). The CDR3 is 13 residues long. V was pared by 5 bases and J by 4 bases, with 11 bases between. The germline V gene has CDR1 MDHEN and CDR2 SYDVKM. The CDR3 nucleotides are TGTGCCAGCAGTCCAGCTGGGGGCTATGGCTACACCTTC. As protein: CASSPAGGYGYTF.

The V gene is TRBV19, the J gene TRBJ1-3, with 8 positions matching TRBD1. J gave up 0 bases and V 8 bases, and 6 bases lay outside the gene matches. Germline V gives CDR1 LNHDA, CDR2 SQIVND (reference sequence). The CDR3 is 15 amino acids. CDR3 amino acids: CASGTGVNSGNTIYF. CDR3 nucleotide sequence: TGTGCCAGTGGGACAGGCGTAAACTCTGGAAACACCATATATTTT. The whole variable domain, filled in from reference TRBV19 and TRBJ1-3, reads DGGITQSPKYLFRKEGQNVTLSCEQNLNHDAMYWYRQDPGQGLRLIYYSQIVNDFQKGDIAEGYSVSREKKESFPLTVTSAQKNPTAFYLCASGTGVNSGNTIYFGEGSWLTVV.

CDR3 sequence (DNA): TGCAGGCCGGGGGGGGGCTACGAGCAGTACTTC. Protein sequence: CRPGGGYEQYF. The chain is built from TRBV20-1 and TRBJ2-7; 8 positions agree with TRBD2. The CDR3 has 11 amino acids. Germline CDR1 is DFQATT and CDR2 is SNEGSKA (reference sequence).

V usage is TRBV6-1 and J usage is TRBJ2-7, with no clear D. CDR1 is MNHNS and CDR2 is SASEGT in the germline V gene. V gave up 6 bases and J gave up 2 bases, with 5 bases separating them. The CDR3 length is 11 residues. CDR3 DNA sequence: TGTGCCAGCAGGGATACCTACGAGCAGTACGTC. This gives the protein CASRDTYEQYV.

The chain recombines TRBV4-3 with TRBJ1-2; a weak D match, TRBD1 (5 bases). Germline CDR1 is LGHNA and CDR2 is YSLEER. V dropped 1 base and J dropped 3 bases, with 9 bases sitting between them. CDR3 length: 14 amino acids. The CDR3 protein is CASSQASRDYGYTF. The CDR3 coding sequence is TGCGCCAGCAGCCAAGCGTCCAGGGACTATGGCTACACCTTC.

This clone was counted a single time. CDR3 residues: CAWSVVHEQYF. The CDR3 DNA is TGTGCCTGGAGTGTAGTCCACGAGCAGTACTTC. This chain joins TRBV30 and TRBJ2-7; D is ambiguous. Trimming removed 0 bases at V and 5 bases at J, with 5 bases between. Germline CDR1 reads GTSNPN; CDR2 reads SVGIG (reference sequence). The CDR3 consists of 11 residues. Supplemented by reference TRBV30 and TRBJ2-7, the full variable domain reads SQTIHQWPATLVQPVGSPLSLECTVEGTSNPNLYWYRQAAGRGLQLLFYSVGIGQISSEVPQNLSASRPQDRQFILSSKKLLLSDSGFYLCAWSVVHEQYFGPGTRLTVT.

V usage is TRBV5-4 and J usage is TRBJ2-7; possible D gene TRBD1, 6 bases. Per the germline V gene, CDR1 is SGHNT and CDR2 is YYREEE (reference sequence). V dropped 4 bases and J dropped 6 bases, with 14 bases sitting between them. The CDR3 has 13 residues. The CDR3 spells CASSPPGDGEQYF. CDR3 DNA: TGTGCCAGCAGCCCGCCAGGGGATGGCGAGCAGTACTTC.

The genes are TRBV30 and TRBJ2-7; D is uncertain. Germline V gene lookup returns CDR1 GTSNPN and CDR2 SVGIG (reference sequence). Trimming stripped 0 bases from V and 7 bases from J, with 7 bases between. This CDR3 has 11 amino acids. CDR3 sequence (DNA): TGTGCCTGGAGTGTACGGCGGGAGCAGTACTTC. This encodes CAWSVRREQYF.

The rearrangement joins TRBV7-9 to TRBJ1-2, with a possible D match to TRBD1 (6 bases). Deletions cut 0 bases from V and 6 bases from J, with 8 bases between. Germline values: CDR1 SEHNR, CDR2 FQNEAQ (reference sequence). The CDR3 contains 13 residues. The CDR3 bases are TGTGCCAGCAGCTTAGCACAGGGTAATGGCTACACCTTC. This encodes CASSLAQGNGYTF.

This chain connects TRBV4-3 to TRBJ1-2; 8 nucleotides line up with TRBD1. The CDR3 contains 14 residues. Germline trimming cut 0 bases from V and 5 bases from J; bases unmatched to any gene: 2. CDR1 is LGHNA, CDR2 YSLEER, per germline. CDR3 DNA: TGCGCCAGCAGCCAAGATTGGGACAGGTATGGCTACACCTTC. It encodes CASSQDWDRYGYTF.

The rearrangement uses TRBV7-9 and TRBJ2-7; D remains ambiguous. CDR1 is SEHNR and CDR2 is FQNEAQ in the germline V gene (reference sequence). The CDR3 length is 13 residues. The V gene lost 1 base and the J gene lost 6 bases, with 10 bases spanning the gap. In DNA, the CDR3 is TGTGCCAGCAGCTTAGGGGGATCTGGCGAGCAGTACTTC. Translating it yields CASSLGGSGEQYF.